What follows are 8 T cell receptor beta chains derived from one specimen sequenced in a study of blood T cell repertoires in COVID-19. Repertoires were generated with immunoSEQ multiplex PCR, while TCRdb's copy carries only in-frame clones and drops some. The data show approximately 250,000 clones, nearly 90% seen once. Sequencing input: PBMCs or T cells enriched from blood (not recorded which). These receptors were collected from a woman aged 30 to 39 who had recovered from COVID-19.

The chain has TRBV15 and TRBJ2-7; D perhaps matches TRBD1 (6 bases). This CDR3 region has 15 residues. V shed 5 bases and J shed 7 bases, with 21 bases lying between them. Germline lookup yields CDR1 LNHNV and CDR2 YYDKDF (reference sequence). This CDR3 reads CATSGRTVEVPEQYF. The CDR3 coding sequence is TGTGCCACCAGCGGAAGGACAGTTGAGGTTCCTGAGCAGTACTTC.

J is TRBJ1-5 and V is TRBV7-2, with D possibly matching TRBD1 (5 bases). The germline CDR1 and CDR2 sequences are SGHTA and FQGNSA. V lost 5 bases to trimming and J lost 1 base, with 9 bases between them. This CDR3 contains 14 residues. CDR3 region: CASSIRQSNQPQHF. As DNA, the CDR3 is TGTGCCAGCAGCATCAGACAGAGCAATCAGCCCCAGCATTTT.

Here the CDR3 reads CASSLGTGWQDTQYF. The CDR3 DNA reads TGTGCCAGCAGCCTCGGGACAGGGTGGCAAGATACGCAGTATTTT. This sequence joins TRBV7-3 and TRBJ2-3; TRBD1 agrees at 9 bases. J was trimmed by 5 bases and V by 5 bases; bases with no gene match: 8. The length of the CDR3 is 15 residues. Germline V gene lookup returns CDR1 SGHTA and CDR2 FQGTGA.

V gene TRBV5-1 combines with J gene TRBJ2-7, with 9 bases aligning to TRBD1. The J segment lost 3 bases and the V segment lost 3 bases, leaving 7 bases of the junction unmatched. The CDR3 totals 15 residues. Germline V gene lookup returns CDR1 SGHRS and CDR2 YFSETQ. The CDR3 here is CASSSRQGVNYEQYF. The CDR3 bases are TGCGCCAGCAGCTCGAGACAGGGGGTTAACTACGAGCAGTACTTC. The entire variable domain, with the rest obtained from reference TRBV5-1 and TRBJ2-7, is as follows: KAGVTQTPRYLIKTRGQQVTLSCSPISGHRSVSWYQQTPGQGLQFLFEYFSETQRNKGNFPGRFSGRQFSNSRSEMNVSTLELGDSALYLCASSSRQGVNYEQYFGPGTRLTVT.

The CDR3 DNA sequence: TGTGCCAGCAGCTCACTTCAGGGGCGGGTTGGCTACACCTTC. It yields the protein CASSSLQGRVGYTF. This rearrangement joins TRBV7-2 to TRBJ1-2; a weak D match, TRBD1 (6 bases). Germline loops: CDR1 SGHTA, CDR2 FQGNSA. With 4 bases removed from V and 7 bases from J, the gap between germline ends came to 16 bases. This CDR3 has 14 residues.

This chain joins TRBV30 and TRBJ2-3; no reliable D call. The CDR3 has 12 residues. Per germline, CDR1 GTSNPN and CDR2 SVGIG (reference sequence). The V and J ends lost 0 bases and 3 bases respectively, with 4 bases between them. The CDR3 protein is CAWSVTTDTQYF. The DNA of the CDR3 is TGTGCCTGGAGTGTAACTACAGATACGCAGTATTTT.

The CDR3 reads CASSIRTSGYNEQFF. CDR3 in DNA: TGTGCCAGTAGTATTAGGACTAGCGGATACAATGAGCAGTTCTTC. The chain employs TRBV19 and TRBJ2-1, with 10 nucleotides matching TRBD2. The CDR3 spans 15 residues. Germline-derived CDR1 and CDR2 are LNHDA and SQIVND (reference sequence). V was clipped by 3 bases and J by 4 bases; unmatched bases: 3. Drawing the rest from reference TRBV19 and TRBJ2-1, the complete variable domain is DGGITQSPKYLFRKEGQNVTLSCEQNLNHDAMYWYRQDPGQGLRLIYYSQIVNDFQKGDIAEGYSVSREKKESFPLTVTSAQKNPTAFYLCASSIRTSGYNEQFFGPGTRLTVL.

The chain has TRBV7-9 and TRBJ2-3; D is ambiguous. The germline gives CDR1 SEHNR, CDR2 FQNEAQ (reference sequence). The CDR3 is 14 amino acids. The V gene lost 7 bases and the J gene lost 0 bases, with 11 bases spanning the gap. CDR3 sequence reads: CASTEAASTDTQYF. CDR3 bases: TGTGCCAGCACCGAGGCAGCTAGCACAGATACGCAGTATTTT.